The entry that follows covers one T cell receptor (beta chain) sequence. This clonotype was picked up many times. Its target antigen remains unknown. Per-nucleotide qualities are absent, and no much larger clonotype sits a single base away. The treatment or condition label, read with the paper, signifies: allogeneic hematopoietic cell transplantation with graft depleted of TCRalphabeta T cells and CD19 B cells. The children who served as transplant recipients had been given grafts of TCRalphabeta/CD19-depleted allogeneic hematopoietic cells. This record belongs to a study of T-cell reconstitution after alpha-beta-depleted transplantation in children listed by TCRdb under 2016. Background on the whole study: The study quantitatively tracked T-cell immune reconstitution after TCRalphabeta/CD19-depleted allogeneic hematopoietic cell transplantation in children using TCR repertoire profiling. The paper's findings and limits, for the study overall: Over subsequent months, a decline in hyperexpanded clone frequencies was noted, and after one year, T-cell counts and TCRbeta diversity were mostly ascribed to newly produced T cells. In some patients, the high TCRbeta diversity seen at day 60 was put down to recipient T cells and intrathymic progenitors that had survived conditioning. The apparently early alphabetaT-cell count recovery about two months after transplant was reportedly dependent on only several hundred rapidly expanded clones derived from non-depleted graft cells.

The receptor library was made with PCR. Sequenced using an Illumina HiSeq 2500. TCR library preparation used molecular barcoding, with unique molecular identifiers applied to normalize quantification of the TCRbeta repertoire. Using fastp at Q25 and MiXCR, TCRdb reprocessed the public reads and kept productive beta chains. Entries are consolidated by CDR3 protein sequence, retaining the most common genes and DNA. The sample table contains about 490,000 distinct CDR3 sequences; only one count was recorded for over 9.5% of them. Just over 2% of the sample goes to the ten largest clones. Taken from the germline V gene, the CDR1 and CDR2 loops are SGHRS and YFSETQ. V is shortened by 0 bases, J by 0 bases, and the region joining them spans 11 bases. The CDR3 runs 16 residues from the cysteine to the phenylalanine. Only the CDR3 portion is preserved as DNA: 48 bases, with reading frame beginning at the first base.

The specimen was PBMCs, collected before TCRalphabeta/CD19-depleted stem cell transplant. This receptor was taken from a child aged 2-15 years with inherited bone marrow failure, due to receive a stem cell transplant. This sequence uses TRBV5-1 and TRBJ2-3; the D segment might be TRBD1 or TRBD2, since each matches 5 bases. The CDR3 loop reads CASSLDGDASTDTQYF. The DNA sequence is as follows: TGCGCCAGCAGCTTGGATGGGGACGCTAGCACAGATACGCAGTATTTT.